This TCR beta chain was retrieved from a study of multiple sclerosis patients with progressive multifocal leukoencephalopathy. Study results and limitations: Clones expanded at PML were already present before and during natalizumab.

This clone was seen only a few times. Antigen unknown. Time point specified: time of PML onset. The assay was immunoSEQ multiplex PCR, and TCRdb's table has in-frame clones only and misses some. Of approximately 31,000 clones in the sample, roughly 87% were seen once. The CDR3 spans 14 residues. The V gene's germline CDR1 is LGHNA and CDR2 YNFKEQ. The V end lost 3 bases, the J end lost 13 bases, and 21 bases lay between the germline ends. The TCR sequence derives from a human donor with progressive multifocal leukoencephalopathy. Sequencing was performed on PBMCs, taken from a patient treated with natalizumab. The V call is TRBV4-2, the J call TRBJ1-1; D may be TRBD1 (5 bases). As DNA, the CDR3 is TGTGCCAGCAGCCAGGAGAATGTAGGGGACGGAGTTTTCTTT. Translated, it gives CASSQENVGDGVFF.